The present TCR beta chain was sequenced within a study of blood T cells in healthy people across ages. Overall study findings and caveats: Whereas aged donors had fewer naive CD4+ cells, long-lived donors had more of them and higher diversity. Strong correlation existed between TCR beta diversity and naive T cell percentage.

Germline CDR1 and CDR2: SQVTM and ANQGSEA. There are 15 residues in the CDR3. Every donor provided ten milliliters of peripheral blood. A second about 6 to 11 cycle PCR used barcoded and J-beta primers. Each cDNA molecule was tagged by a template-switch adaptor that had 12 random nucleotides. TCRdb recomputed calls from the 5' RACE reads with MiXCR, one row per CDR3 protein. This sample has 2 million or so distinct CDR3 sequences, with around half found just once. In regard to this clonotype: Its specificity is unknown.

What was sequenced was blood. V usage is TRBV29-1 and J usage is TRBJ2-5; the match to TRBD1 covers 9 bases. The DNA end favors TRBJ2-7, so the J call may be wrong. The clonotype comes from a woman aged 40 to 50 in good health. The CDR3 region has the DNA TGCAGCGTAACAGGGGGCATTAAAAATGGCCACGAGCAGTACTTC. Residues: CSVTGGIKNGHEQYF.